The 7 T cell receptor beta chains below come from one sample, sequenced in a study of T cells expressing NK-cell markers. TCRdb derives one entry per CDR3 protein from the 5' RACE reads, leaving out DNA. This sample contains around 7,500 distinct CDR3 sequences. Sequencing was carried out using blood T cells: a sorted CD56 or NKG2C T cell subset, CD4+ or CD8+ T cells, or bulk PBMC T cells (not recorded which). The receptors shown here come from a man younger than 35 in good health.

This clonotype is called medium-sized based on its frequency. CDR3 amino acids: CASSYSTGTSLVF. The genes are TRBV6-5 and TRBJ2-1; TCRdb proposes TRBD2, but this gene call is untestable without DNA. CDR1 is MNHEY and CDR2 is SVGAGI in the germline V gene. This CDR3 contains 13 residues.

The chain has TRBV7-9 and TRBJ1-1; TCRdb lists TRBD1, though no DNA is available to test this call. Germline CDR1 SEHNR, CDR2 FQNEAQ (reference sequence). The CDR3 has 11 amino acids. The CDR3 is CATLQGTEAFF.

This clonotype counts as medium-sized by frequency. The CDR3 loop is CASSLVGAGRFGGELFF. The chain is built from TRBV5-1 and TRBJ2-2; the TCRdb call, TRBD2, lacks DNA for checking. Germline assignment: CDR1 SGHRS and CDR2 YFSETQ. The CDR3 sequence is 17 residues long.

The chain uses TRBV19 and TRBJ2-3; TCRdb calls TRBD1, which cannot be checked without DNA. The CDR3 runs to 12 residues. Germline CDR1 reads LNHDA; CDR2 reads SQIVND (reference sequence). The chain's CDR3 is CASSSQGDTQYF. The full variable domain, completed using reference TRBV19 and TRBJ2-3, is DGGITQSPKYLFRKEGQNVTLSCEQNLNHDAMYWYRQDPGQGLRLIYYSQIVNDFQKGDIAEGYSVSREKKESFPLTVTSAQKNPTAFYLCASSSQGDTQYFGPGTRLTVL.

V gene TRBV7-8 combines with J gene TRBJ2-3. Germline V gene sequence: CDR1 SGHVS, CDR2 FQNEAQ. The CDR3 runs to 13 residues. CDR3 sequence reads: CASSLGGADTQYF.

CDR3 sequence: CASSRQVGGGSTGELFF. V gene TRBV6-5 combines with J gene TRBJ2-2; TCRdb outputs TRBD2, but without DNA this stays unchecked. This CDR3 is built from 17 residues. CDR1 and CDR2 (germline): MNHEY, SVGAGI.

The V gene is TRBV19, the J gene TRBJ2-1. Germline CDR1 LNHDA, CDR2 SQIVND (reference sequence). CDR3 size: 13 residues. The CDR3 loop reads CASSPRDRYEQFF.